The 21 T cell receptor beta chains below all came from one sample that was sequenced in a study of identical twins. TCRdb re-called the 5' RACE reads with MiXCR, one entry per CDR3 protein. This sample carries a few hundred thousand distinct CDR3 sequences, approximately 13% of them seen once, and the ten largest clones take 7.2%. This sample was also put to use in a study of yellow fever vaccine responses in identical twins.

Specimen: CD8+ T cells sorted from blood. All receptors derive from a woman aged 18-35 years in good health.

This clonotype has a count of ten or more. The V gene is TRBV10-3, the J gene TRBJ2-2; 10 bases agree with TRBD2. The V gene's germline CDR1 is ENHRY and CDR2 SYGVKD. V lost 8 bases, J lost 3 bases, and 15 bases stayed unmatched. This CDR3 has 18 amino acids. As DNA, the CDR3 is TGTGCCATCGGACAGGAGAAATATAGCGGGAGGTACACCGGGGAGCTGTTTTTT. This translates into CAIGQEKYSGRYTGELFF.

This clonotype was found many times. The V and J genes are TRBV6-4 and TRBJ2-5, with TRBD2 matching 16 bases. Germline V gene sequence: CDR1 MRHNA, CDR2 SNTAGT. V lost 5 bases to trimming and J lost 0 bases; unmatched junction nucleotides: 9. CDR3 length: 19 residues. CDR3 region: CASSQGLAGGLNHQETQYF. For the CDR3, the DNA is TGTGCCAGCAGTCAGGGACTAGCGGGGGGGTTGAATCACCAAGAGACCCAGTACTTC.

This clonotype has a handful of counts. The chain carries TRBV6-1 and TRBJ1-1, with D uncertain. CDR3 length equals 13 residues. Between the trimmed V and J ends, which lost 7 bases and 4 bases, there was a span of 13 bases. Germline V CDR1 and CDR2: MNHNS, SASEGT. In DNA, the CDR3 is TGTGCCAGCACCGACGGAGGGTCCACTGAAGCTTTCTTT. This gives the protein CASTDGGSTEAFF.

The table lists this clonotype with many counts. V and J are TRBV4-1 and TRBJ2-1; 8 positions match TRBD2. Germline V CDR1 and CDR2: MGHRA, YSYEKL. V shed 0 bases and J 8 bases; nucleotides not matched to a gene: 12. This CDR3 contains 17 residues. CDR3 nucleotides: TGCGCCAGCAGCCAAGATACAGCGGGAGTCTTGTCGGATGAGCAGTTCTTC. It yields the protein CASSQDTAGVLSDEQFF.

This clonotype came up a few times. This chain uses TRBV24-1 with TRBJ2-1; 7 bases agree with TRBD2. This CDR3 is 22 amino acids long. Germline values: CDR1 KGHDR, CDR2 SFDVKD. V shed 5 bases, J shed 0 bases, and the junction held 24 bases outside the gene matches. The CDR3 spells CATSVGSGGSGLGPNSYNEQFF. CDR3 DNA: TGTGCCACCAGTGTGGGATCCGGGGGTTCCGGACTAGGGCCCAACTCCTACAATGAGCAGTTCTTC.

This clonotype was seen a few times. V and J are TRBV6-2 or TRBV6-3 and TRBJ1-1, with a tentative D call TRBD1 (6 bases). The CDR3 covers 15 residues. CDR1 and CDR2 from the germline V gene are MNHEY and SVGEGT. V was shortened by 7 bases and J by 0 bases, with 15 bases between the two germline ends. The CDR3 spells CASNDQGMVNTEAFF. The CDR3 bases are TGTGCCAGCAACGACCAGGGGATGGTGAACACTGAAGCTTTCTTT.

This chain uses TRBV27 with TRBJ1-1, with a tentative D call TRBD1 (5 bases). The CDR3 is made up of 15 amino acids. The germline V gene has CDR1 MNHEY and CDR2 SMNVEV (reference sequence). Trimming removed 3 bases at V and 0 bases at J, with 11 bases between. The CDR3: CASSLAGSVNTEAFF. CDR3 nucleotide sequence: TGTGCCAGCAGTTTGGCAGGGTCGGTGAACACTGAAGCTTTCTTT.

The CDR3 loop reads CSGIYLGVETQYF. CDR3 nucleotide sequence: TGCAGTGGAATCTATTTGGGGGTGGAGACCCAGTACTTC. The chain recombines TRBV20-1 with TRBJ2-5; D is tentatively TRBD1 or TRBD2 (5 bases each). Trimming pared 7 bases from V and 5 bases from J, leaving 17 bases between. CDR3 length: 13 residues. Germline V gene data show CDR1 as DFQATT and CDR2 as SNEGSKA (reference sequence).

Only a few counts were recorded for this clonotype. This rearrangement joins TRBV27 to TRBJ2-1; 7 bases match TRBD2. The J segment lost 5 bases and the V segment lost 6 bases, leaving 10 bases of the junction unmatched. Germline V CDR1 and CDR2: MNHEY, SMNVEV (reference sequence). The CDR3 runs 15 residues. The CDR3 DNA is TGTGCCAGCAGCCCCCTGAGCGGGGTCAACAATGAGCAGTTCTTC. Amino acid sequence: CASSPLSGVNNEQFF.

This clonotype was detected ten times or more. The chain links TRBV6-1 to TRBJ1-1; no clear D. V gave up 6 bases and J gave up 1 base, with 9 bases separating them. The CDR3 consists of 13 residues. Germline CDR1 reads MNHNS; CDR2 reads SASEGT. In DNA, the CDR3 is TGTGCCAGCAGAATTACAAGGAACACTGAAGCTTTCTTT. Residues: CASRITRNTEAFF.

This clonotype was seen a handful of times. The chain has TRBV5-1 and TRBJ2-1, with D hard to call. CDR1 SGHRS and CDR2 YFSETQ come from the germline V gene. Between the trimmed V and J ends, which lost 4 bases and 6 bases, there was a span of 14 bases. The CDR3 spans 14 residues. CDR3 coding DNA: TGCGCCAGCAGCCTCGGCGGCCACTTCAATGAGCAGTTCTTC. Its protein is CASSLGGHFNEQFF.

In its sample, this clonotype was seen many times. The genes are TRBV6-4 and TRBJ2-1; a possible D gene is TRBD1 (5 bases). This CDR3 has 15 residues. Germline V gene sequence: CDR1 MRHNA, CDR2 SNTAGT. With 2 bases removed from V and 7 bases from J, the gap between germline ends came to 15 bases. CDR3 region: CASSDGRAVGNEQFF. The CDR3 region has the DNA TGTGCCAGCAGTGACGGCAGGGCCGTTGGAAATGAGCAGTTCTTC.

This clonotype was seen only a few times. This chain links TRBV10-3 with TRBJ2-4; TRBD2 matches at 10 bases. The germline V gene encodes CDR1 ENHRY and CDR2 SYGVKD. There are 15 residues in the CDR3. Trimming cost V 4 bases and J 5 bases; bases outside gene matches: 5. The CDR3 loop is CAISGSSGGENIQYF. The CDR3 nucleotides are TGTGCCATCAGTGGTTCTAGCGGGGGCGAAAACATTCAGTACTTC.

The chain couples TRBV7-9 to TRBJ2-1; 8 nucleotides align to TRBD2. Per germline, CDR1 SEHNR and CDR2 FQNEAQ (reference sequence). The CDR3 has 15 amino acids. J lost 5 bases, V lost 4 bases, and 7 bases had no gene match. The CDR3 reads CASSYPGLAHNEQFF. Written as DNA, the CDR3 is TGTGCCAGCAGCTATCCCGGACTAGCCCACAATGAGCAGTTCTTC.

This clonotype appeared a few times. The chain uses TRBV4-1 and TRBJ2-6; 8 bases map to TRBD1. Germline CDR1 reads MGHRA; CDR2 reads YSYEKL. The V and J ends lost 2 bases and 3 bases, in that order; junction bases with no gene match: 9. The CDR3 is 18 residues long. The DNA of the CDR3 is TGCGCCAGCAGCCAAATTGACAGGGGATGCTGTGGGGCCAACGTCCTGACTTTC. Amino acids: CASSQIDRGCCGANVLTF.

This clonotype was counted a few times. J is TRBJ2-2 and V is TRBV10-2, with a weak D call TRBD1 (6 bases). The CDR3 contains 15 residues. V lost 10 bases and J 0 bases, leaving 15 bases between the germline ends. Germline V gene lookup returns CDR1 WSHSY and CDR2 SAAADI. CDR3 sequence: CATLGHPANTGELFF. CDR3 nucleotides: TGCGCCACCTTGGGACATCCCGCGAACACCGGGGAGCTGTTTTTT.

This clonotype was counted a few times. V is TRBV3-1 and J is TRBJ1-1; possible D gene TRBD1, 5 bases. Trimming left V 0 bases short and J 9 bases short, with 17 bases between. Germline assignment: CDR1 LGHDT and CDR2 YNNKEL (reference sequence). CDR3 length equals 15 residues. This CDR3 reads CASSQDFRGIIKAFF. The CDR3 DNA reads as TGTGCCAGCAGCCAAGATTTTCGGGGGATAATAAAAGCTTTCTTT. Filled out from reference TRBV3-1 and TRBJ1-1, the complete variable domain reads DTAVSQTPKYLVTQMGNDKSIKCEQNLGHDTMYWYKQDSKKFLKIMFSYNNKELIINETVPNRFSPKSPDKAHLNLHINSLELGDSAVYFCASSQDFRGIIKAFFGQGTRLTVV.

This clonotype has a count of ten or more. This chain uses TRBV6-6 with TRBJ2-1; D is unclear. The CDR3 runs 11 residues. V dropped 3 bases and J dropped 6 bases, with 3 bases sitting between them. Germline lookup yields CDR1 MNHNY and CDR2 SVGAGI (reference sequence). CDR3 DNA sequence: TGTGCCAGCAGTTATAGCAATGAGCAGTTCTTC. Amino acid sequence: CASSYSNEQFF.

This clonotype was counted at least ten times. The CDR3 sequence is CASGGQGYEQYV. The CDR3 DNA reads TGTGCCAGCGGTGGACAAGGCTACGAGCAGTACGTC. The rearrangement joins TRBV2 to TRBJ2-7, with D perhaps TRBD1 (5 bases). V lost 8 bases and J 3 bases, leaving 11 bases between the germline ends. This CDR3 is 12 amino acids long. CDR1 is SNHLY, CDR2 FYNNEI, per germline.

This clonotype was found a few times. The chain employs TRBV29-1 and TRBJ2-1; no clear D gene. Germline V gives CDR1 SQVTM, CDR2 ANQGSEA. V was clipped by 7 bases and J by 0 bases, with 13 bases between them. This CDR3 has 14 amino acids. Here the CDR3 reads CSAQVWSSYNEQFF. CDR3 sequence (DNA): TGCAGCGCCCAAGTATGGAGCTCCTACAATGAGCAGTTCTTC.

This sequence joins TRBV2 and TRBJ2-7; 9 bases are shared with TRBD2. The V gene's germline CDR1 is SNHLY and CDR2 FYNNEI. Unmatched junction bases numbered 14, after V lost 7 bases and J lost 4 bases. The CDR3 runs 16 residues. CDR3 DNA sequence: TGTGCCAGCACGGCGGGAGGGCCTGTTAGTCCGTACGAGCAGTACTTC. Amino acid sequence: CASTAGGPVSPYEQYF.